Listed below are T cell receptor beta chains from one sample, sequenced in a study of blood T cell repertoires in COVID-19. The method was immunoSEQ multiplex PCR; TCRdb's version includes in-frame clones alone and lacks a portion of them. The table records 25,000 to 30,000 clones, over 75% of them present only once. Sequenced: peripheral blood. Receptors originate from a man in his 70s with active COVID-19. CDR3s include the opening cysteine and the closing phenylalanine or tryptophan. A D gene is named only where the DNA matches it firmly. Clone size appears in some rows only: once, few, many, or a class for an expanded clone.

CDR3 protein | CDR3 DNA | V gene | D gene | J gene | clone size
CASSLRGRLVNVQETQYF | TGTGCCAGCAGCTTAAGAGGGAGACTTGTTAATGTTCAAGAGACCCAGTACTTC | TRBV7-9 | . | TRBJ2-5 | .
CASSLGGTQETQYF | TGTGCCAGCAGCTTGGGGGGCACACAAGAGACCCAGTACTTC | TRBV5-4 | . | TRBJ2-5 | .
CATSDSPGTGQETQYF | TGTGCCACCAGTGATAGCCCTGGGACAGGCCAAGAGACCCAGTACTTC | TRBV24-1 | TRBD1 | TRBJ2-5 | few
CASSLGAERAYEQYF | TGCGCCAGCAGCTTGGGAGCGGAAAGGGCCTACGAGCAGTACTTC | TRBV5-1 | . | TRBJ2-7 | .
CASSFGGGLSYEQYF | TGTGCCAGCAGTTTCGGCGGGGGCCTCTCCTACGAGCAGTACTTC | TRBV27 | . | TRBJ2-7 | .
CASSEDRGYGYTF | TGCGCCAGCAGTGAGGACAGGGGATATGGCTACACCTTC | TRBV10-2 | TRBD1 | TRBJ1-2 | .
CASTLGGGAGTEAFF | TGTGCCAGCACTCTAGGGGGAGGGGCCGGGACTGAAGCTTTCTTT | TRBV19 | . | TRBJ1-1 | .
CASSIHTGWRNTEAFF | TGTGCCAGTAGTATCCATACAGGGTGGAGGAACACTGAAGCTTTCTTT | TRBV19 | . | TRBJ1-1 | .
CAISEYLDTQYF | TGTGCCATCAGTGAGTACTTAGATACGCAGTATTTT | TRBV10-3 | . | TRBJ2-3 | .
CASSQGQRDYGYTF | TGTGCCAGCTCGCAAGGCCAGAGGGACTATGGCTACACCTTC | TRBV28 | . | TRBJ1-2 | .
CASSQAQRGHSYEQYF | TGTGCCAGCAGCCAAGCGCAGCGGGGCCACTCCTACGAGCAGTACTTC | TRBV3-1/TRBV3-2 | TRBD2 | TRBJ2-7 | once